This T cell receptor (beta chain) came from a study of early T cells in non-severe SARS-CoV-2 infection. In the study overall: Sequencing targeted bulk RNA from unsorted whole blood, leaving chains unpaired. Study-wide results and limits: Matching with VDJdb favored anti-spike CD8 responses (missing private and CD4 specificities).

As to this clonotype: Its specificity is unknown.

The V segment lost 5 bases and the J segment 3 bases; nucleotides outside the gene matches: 8. The CDR3 is made up of 17 amino acids. Germline V gene lookup returns CDR1 MNHEY and CDR2 SVGEGT. The TCR library protocol was used to attach unique molecular identifiers. These identifiers were attached to individual cDNA molecules. TCRdb fed the 5' RACE reads into MiXCR, producing one record per CDR3 protein. Here the sample spans around 50,000 distinct CDR3 sequences, approximately 10% being singletons. Sequenced sample: whole blood. The origin of this receptor is an adult who was a healthcare worker with PCR-confirmed SARS-CoV-2 infection or an uninfected control (not recorded which). The chain couples TRBV6-2 or TRBV6-3 to TRBJ2-1, with 12 bases aligning to TRBD2. In DNA form, the CDR3 reads TGTGCCAGCAGTCGAAGGACTAGCGGGACCTGCTACAATGAGCAGTTCTTC. It translates to CASSRRTSGTCYNEQFF.